Below, 30 T cell receptor beta chains from the same sample are listed, as sequenced in a study of blood T cell repertoires in COVID-19. TCRdb's copy holds only in-frame clones and misses some; the assay was immunoSEQ multiplex PCR. The table includes some 140,000 clones, 80% to 85% detected once. The sample taken for sequencing was peripheral blood. The receptors shown here come from a woman aged 55 to 70 with active or convalescent COVID-19.

V gene TRBV6-6 combines with J gene TRBJ2-5; TRBD2 is a possible D gene (6 bases). Germline lookup yields CDR1 MNHNY and CDR2 SVGAGI (reference sequence). Trimming left V 5 bases short and J 2 bases short, with 15 bases between. The CDR3 spans 15 residues. CDR3 DNA: TGTGCCAGCAGTCCCCTAGGCGGGATACAAGAGACCCAGTACTTC. It is translated as CASSPLGGIQETQYF.

The V gene is TRBV9, the J gene TRBJ2-3, with 7 bases lining up with TRBD2. Germline CDR1 reads SGDLS; CDR2 reads YYNGEE. V was pared by 0 bases and J by 2 bases, with 3 bases of the junction left unmatched. The CDR3 extends over 15 amino acids. The CDR3 reads CASSVASGNTDTQYF. CDR3 in DNA: TGTGCCAGCAGCGTAGCCAGCGGGAACACAGATACGCAGTATTTT.

This chain joins TRBV24-1 and TRBJ1-2; 9 bases agree with TRBD1. The J segment lost 8 bases and the V segment lost 7 bases, leaving 7 bases of the junction unmatched. This CDR3 spans 13 amino acids. Germline CDR1 and CDR2: KGHDR and SFDVKD. CDR3 residues: CATRGQGFGGYTF. The DNA of the CDR3 is TGTGCCACCAGGGGACAGGGATTCGGCGGCTACACCTTC.

About this clone itself: At the DNA level, this CDR3 is encoded by other sequences in the same sample as well. The rearrangement joins TRBV6-5 to TRBJ1-5; D gene uncertain. The V gene lost 6 bases and the J gene lost 0 bases, with 6 bases spanning the gap. Germline V gene sequence: CDR1 MNHEY, CDR2 SVGAGI. The CDR3 contains 13 residues. DNA for the CDR3: TGTGCCAGCAGACTAAATAGCAATCAGCCCCAGCATTTT. Translated: CASRLNSNQPQHF.

The chain couples TRBV7-8 to TRBJ1-5, with 8 bases matching TRBD1. Germline-derived CDR1 and CDR2 are SGHVS and FQNEAQ. This CDR3 contains 15 residues. The V and J ends lost 4 bases and 4 bases, in that order; junction bases with no gene match: 6. Here the CDR3 DNA reads TGTGCCAGCAGCTATACGACAGGGGAGAATCAGCCCCAGCATTTT. This gives the protein CASSYTTGENQPQHF.

This chain's CDR3 is CASSQGRDNEQFF. The DNA for the CDR3 is TGTGCCAGCAGCCAGGGGAGGGACAATGAGCAGTTCTTC. The V and J genes are TRBV14 and TRBJ2-1; TRBD2 aligns across 7 bases. In germline, CDR1 is SGHDN, CDR2 FVKESK. V lost 3 bases to trimming and J lost 5 bases; unmatched junction nucleotides: 1. The length of the CDR3 is 13 residues.

The chain employs TRBV2 and TRBJ1-2, with D uncertain. The CDR3 extends over 13 amino acids. Germline assignment: CDR1 SNHLY and CDR2 FYNNEI. Trimming left V 10 bases short and J 8 bases short, with 20 bases between. CDR3 amino acids: CATLAARMGGYTF. In DNA form, the CDR3 reads TGTGCCACCCTAGCGGCCCGGATGGGCGGCTACACCTTC.

The chain links TRBV5-5 to TRBJ1-1, with a possible D match to TRBD1 (6 bases). Germline CDR1 is SGHKS and CDR2 is YYEKEE (reference sequence). The CDR3 loop spans 13 amino acids. Trimming removed 3 bases at V and 5 bases at J, with 11 bases between. The CDR3 reads CASSSRGGTEAFF. CDR3 nucleotide sequence: TGTGCCAGCAGCTCGAGGGGGGGTACTGAAGCTTTCTTT.

The rearrangement uses TRBV19 and TRBJ1-1; D uncertain. Germline loops: CDR1 LNHDA, CDR2 SQIVND (reference sequence). V was cut by 5 bases and J by 3 bases, with 13 bases left in between. This CDR3 region has 14 residues. The CDR3 sequence is CASSSARRYTEAFF. Written as DNA, the CDR3 is TGTGCCAGTAGTTCAGCGCGGCGGTACACTGAAGCTTTCTTT.

The chain employs TRBV19 and TRBJ1-1; possibly TRBD1 for D (6 bases). This CDR3 contains 14 residues. The V gene lost 2 bases and the J gene lost 4 bases, with 11 bases spanning the gap. CDR1 is LNHDA, CDR2 SQIVND, per germline (reference sequence). The CDR3 DNA is TGTGCCAGTAGTATAAAGGCAGGGGCCACTGAAGCTTTCTTT. Protein product: CASSIKAGATEAFF.

CDR3 DNA: TGTGCCAGCAGCTTGGGGGCGGCTAACACTGAAGCTTTCTTT. Translating it yields CASSLGAANTEAFF. The genes are TRBV7-6 and TRBJ1-1; perhaps TRBD1 as D (6 bases). The CDR3 extends over 14 amino acids. The germline gives CDR1 SGHVS, CDR2 FNYEAQ. V was trimmed by 3 bases and J by 2 bases, leaving 10 bases between them.

This chain joins TRBV3-1 (or the pseudogene TRBV3-2) and TRBJ2-7; 7 nucleotides align to TRBD2. CDR1 and CDR2 from the germline V gene are LGHDT and YNNKEL (reference sequence). The CDR3 has 13 amino acids. The junction had 4 bases not matched to a gene; V was cut back by 1 base and J by 7 bases. CDR3 amino acids: CASSQGTGREQYV. CDR3 in DNA: TGTGCCAGCAGCCAAGGCACCGGGAGGGAGCAGTACGTC.

This chain links TRBV29-1 with TRBJ1-2; TRBD1 aligns across 7 bases. V shed 3 bases, J shed 4 bases, and the junction held 5 bases outside the gene matches. The length of the CDR3 is 13 residues. Germline V lookup: CDR1 SQVTM, CDR2 ANQGSEA. CDR3 in amino acids: CSVDLTGSYGYTF. In DNA form, the CDR3 reads TGCAGCGTTGACCTGACAGGGAGCTATGGCTACACCTTC.

This clone appeared a few times. The rearrangement uses TRBV6-2 or TRBV6-3 and TRBJ1-2; D ambiguous. The CDR3 totals 13 residues. Trimming removed 5 bases from V and 3 bases from J, with 10 bases in between. Germline-derived CDR1 and CDR2 are MNHEY and SVGEGT. CDR3 protein: CASSLRTYYGYTF. The CDR3 DNA reads as TGTGCCAGCAGTCTCAGGACTTACTATGGCTACACCTTC.

The rearrangement links TRBV28 to TRBJ2-7, with D maybe TRBD1 (6 bases). The length of the CDR3 is 15 residues. Germline values: CDR1 MDHEN, CDR2 SYDVKM. The V end was cut by 6 bases, the J end by 1 base, with 16 bases between. The CDR3 here is CASSPGTWVSYEQYV. For the CDR3, the DNA is TGTGCCAGCAGCCCGGGGACATGGGTATCCTACGAGCAGTACGTC.

The chain carries TRBV7-2 and TRBJ1-2, with 8 bases fitting TRBD1. Germline V gene lookup returns CDR1 SGHTA and CDR2 FQGNSA. CDR3 size: 17 residues. The ends lost 5 bases at V and 2 bases at J; junction bases unmatched: 13. The CDR3 spells CASSGARQGKANYGYTF. CDR3 DNA sequence: TGTGCCAGCAGCGGGGCCCGACAGGGGAAGGCGAACTATGGCTACACCTTC.

J is TRBJ1-1 and V is TRBV29-1, with D perhaps matching TRBD1 (6 bases). V shed 3 bases and J shed 12 bases, with 11 bases lying between them. CDR3 length: 10 residues. Germline CDR1 and CDR2: SQVTM and ANQGSEA. The CDR3 DNA is TGCAGCGTTGAGGGGCAGGGGACTTTCTTT. It is translated as CSVEGQGTFF.

The chain has TRBV7-2 and TRBJ1-1; the D gene is possibly TRBD1 (5 bases). The V end lost 3 bases, the J end lost 0 bases, and 11 bases lay between the germline ends. CDR3 length: 15 residues. The germline gives CDR1 SGHTA, CDR2 FQGNSA. The CDR3 loop reads CASSFRDRVNTEAFF. CDR3 nucleotides: TGTGCCAGCAGCTTCAGGGATCGAGTGAACACTGAAGCTTTCTTT.

The chain is built from TRBV7-2 and TRBJ1-2; D ambiguous. Trimming took off 4 bases at V and 2 bases at J, with 17 bases between the two ends. The CDR3 is 16 amino acids. Germline lookup yields CDR1 SGHTA and CDR2 FQGNSA. This CDR3 is CASSSLDSLGNYGYTF. The CDR3 DNA reads as TGTGCCAGCAGCTCTCTAGACTCACTCGGGAACTATGGCTACACCTTC.

The genes are TRBV10-3 and TRBJ2-1, with TRBD2 matching 11 bases. Per germline, CDR1 ENHRY and CDR2 SYGVKD. The CDR3 extends over 15 amino acids. V lost 3 bases and J lost 7; bases outside the gene matches: 5. CDR3 bases: TGTGCCATCAGTGAAGCTAGCGGGGGGTTAAATGAGCAGTTCTTC. Protein: CAISEASGGLNEQFF.

The chain is built from TRBV15 and TRBJ1-1, with no clear D. This CDR3 has 13 residues. Trimming removed 1 base from V and 6 bases from J, with 9 bases in between. In germline, CDR1 is LNHNV, CDR2 YYDKDF (reference sequence). CDR3 protein: CATSRVRSAEAFF. The CDR3 DNA reads TGTGCCACCAGCAGAGTGCGGTCCGCTGAAGCTTTCTTT.

This clone was found a few times. This specimen includes other DNA sequences encoding the same CDR3. The chain uses TRBV6-5 and TRBJ1-1; a possible D gene is TRBD1 (6 bases). Per the germline V gene, CDR1 is MNHEY and CDR2 is SVGAGI. The CDR3 spans 15 residues. The V end lost 0 bases, the J end lost 0 bases, and 8 bases lay between the germline ends. This chain's CDR3 is CASSYSRGMNTEAFF. The CDR3 nucleotides read TGTGCCAGCAGTTACTCGAGGGGGATGAACACTGAAGCTTTCTTT.

The rearrangement joins TRBV5-1 to TRBJ2-2; D gene uncertain. V was clipped by 0 bases and J by 4 bases, with 13 bases between them. Germline CDR1 SGHRS, CDR2 YFSETQ. The length of the CDR3 is 16 residues. The DNA of the CDR3 is TGCGCCAGCAGCTTGGTGGTAGAGCGCGGCACCGGGGAGCTGTTTTTT. Its translation: CASSLVVERGTGELFF.

This rearrangement joins TRBV24-1 to TRBJ2-3; weak D call: TRBD1 (6 bases). V lost 4 bases to trimming and J lost 7 bases, with 26 bases between them. The CDR3 runs 18 residues. The germline gives CDR1 KGHDR, CDR2 SFDVKD. The CDR3 loop reads CATSDHTNTRGERYTQYF. The CDR3, as DNA: TGTGCCACCAGTGACCATACTAATACCAGGGGTGAGAGGTATACGCAGTATTTT.

The rearrangement joins TRBV28 to TRBJ2-7; unclear D gene. The CDR3 length is 11 residues. CDR1 is MDHEN and CDR2 is SYDVKM in the germline V gene. V was clipped by 2 bases and J by 5 bases, with 4 bases between them. The CDR3 coding sequence is TGTGCCAGCAGTTTAGTCGACGAGCAGTACTTC. As protein: CASSLVDEQYF.

The J gene is TRBJ2-7, the V gene TRBV5-1; TRBD1 matches 8 bases. With V trimmed by 4 bases and J by 6 bases, 21 bases remained unmatched. CDR3 length: 18 residues. Germline assignment: CDR1 SGHRS and CDR2 YFSETQ. Here the CDR3 reads CASSVETGAAAWGAEQYF. CDR3 bases: TGCGCCAGCAGCGTGGAGACAGGGGCCGCAGCGTGGGGCGCCGAGCAGTACTTC. The complete variable domain, with remaining parts taken from reference TRBV5-1 and TRBJ2-7, reads KAGVTQTPRYLIKTRGQQVTLSCSPISGHRSVSWYQQTPGQGLQFLFEYFSETQRNKGNFPGRFSGRQFSNSRSEMNVSTLELGDSALYLCASSVETGAAAWGAEQYFGPGTRLTVT.

The gene calls are TRBV14 and TRBJ2-3; D is perhaps TRBD1 (6 bases). V was pared by 3 bases and J by 3 bases, with 13 bases between. The CDR3 covers 15 residues. Germline loops: CDR1 SGHDN, CDR2 FVKESK. CDR3 region: CASSQRPRGTDTQYF. The CDR3 DNA sequence: TGTGCCAGCAGCCAGCGGCCCAGGGGAACAGATACGCAGTATTTT.

This chain uses TRBV7-9 with TRBJ2-1, with 7 bases that match TRBD2. The CDR3 extends over 16 amino acids. The ends lost 3 bases at V and 5 bases at J; junction bases unmatched: 10. Germline CDR1 and CDR2: SEHNR and FQNEAQ (reference sequence). The CDR3, as DNA: TGTGCCAGCAGCTTGAGTCGGATGAGCGGGAACAATGAGCAGTTCTTC. Encoded protein: CASSLSRMSGNNEQFF.

This clone appeared once. The chain recombines TRBV5-1 with TRBJ2-1; the match to TRBD2 covers 7 bases. The CDR3 runs 15 residues. The germline CDR1 and CDR2 sequences are SGHRS and YFSETQ. The trim removed 2 bases at V and 0 bases at J, leaving 2 bases unmatched. The CDR3 sequence: CASSLGGSSYNEQFF. CDR3 in DNA: TGCGCCAGCAGCTTAGGCGGGAGCTCCTACAATGAGCAGTTCTTC.

The chain recombines TRBV6-2 or TRBV6-3 with TRBJ2-7, with D possibly matching TRBD1 (5 bases). The germline gives CDR1 MNHEY, CDR2 SVGEGT. The CDR3 is 12 amino acids. Trimming pared 6 bases from V and 5 bases from J, leaving 11 bases between. CDR3: CASRYKGNEQYF. The CDR3 DNA reads as TGTGCCAGCAGGTACAAGGGGAACGAGCAGTACTTC.